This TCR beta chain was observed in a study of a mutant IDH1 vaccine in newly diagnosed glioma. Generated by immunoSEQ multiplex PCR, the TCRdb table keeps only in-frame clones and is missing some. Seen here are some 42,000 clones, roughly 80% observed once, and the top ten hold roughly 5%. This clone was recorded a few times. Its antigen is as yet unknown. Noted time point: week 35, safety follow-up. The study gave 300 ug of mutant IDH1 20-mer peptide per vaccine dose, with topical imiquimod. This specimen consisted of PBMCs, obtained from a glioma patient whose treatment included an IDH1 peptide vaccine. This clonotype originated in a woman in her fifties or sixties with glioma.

Written as DNA, the CDR3 is TGTGCCAGCAGTTATGCGGACGGCTCCTACGAGCAGTACTTC. This codes for CASSYADGSYEQYF. This rearrangement joins TRBV6-5 to TRBJ2-7; D is unresolved. Germline V lookup: CDR1 MNHEY, CDR2 SVGAGI. V was shortened by 3 bases and J by 0 bases, with 9 bases between the two germline ends. There are 14 residues in the CDR3.